This T cell receptor (beta chain) comes out of a study of spatial heterogeneity in lung cancer. V was trimmed by 6 bases and J by 0 bases, leaving 16 bases between them. The CDR3 totals 16 residues. CDR1 LGHDT and CDR2 YNNKEL come from the germline V gene (reference sequence). Time point specified: sample taken at primary tumor resection. Every TCR cDNA molecule carried a tag that served as a unique molecular identifier. Each CDR3 protein is one row after TCRdb ran MiXCR on the 5' RACE reads. The sample has 30,000 to 45,000 distinct CDR3 sequences, 6.5% to 8.5% seen once. V gene TRBV3-1 combines with J gene TRBJ2-3, with D perhaps matching TRBD1 or TRBD2 (5 bases each). The receptor was isolated from a male donor with early-stage non-small cell lung cancer. The sample here was PBMCs, taken at surgery. CDR3 bases: TGTGCCAGCAGTCTACTGACCGGGGCTAGCACAGATACGCAGTATTTT. It translates to CASSLLTGASTDTQYF.